This paragraph reports one T cell receptor (beta chain). Other DNA sequences in this sample translate to the same CDR3. This table comes from immunoSEQ multiplex PCR, and its TCRdb copy is limited to in-frame clones, with some not included. The sample gives 95,000 to 100,000 clones, about 90% of which show up once; 16% is in the top ten. The J segment lost 3 bases and the V segment lost 4 bases, leaving 8 bases of the junction unmatched. The CDR3 has 16 amino acids. CDR1 and CDR2 from the germline V gene are MNHEY and SVGEGT. The data stem from a study of T cell responses to AZD1222 COVID-19 vaccine. This receptor was taken from an adult in good health. The chain carries TRBV6-2 or TRBV6-3 and TRBJ2-1; 8 bases align to TRBD2. This sample comprised peripheral blood, obtained on day 0 of AZD1222 vaccination. The CDR3 spells CASSSVAGGDYNEQFF. The CDR3 DNA is TGTGCCAGCAGTTCGGTGGCGGGGGGCGACTACAATGAGCAGTTCTTC.